These 15 T cell receptor beta chains were sequenced from one sample in a study of blood T cell repertoires in COVID-19. The method was immunoSEQ multiplex PCR; TCRdb's version includes in-frame clones alone and lacks a portion of them. The sample carries some 370,000 clones, around 87% recorded once. Sequencing input: peripheral blood. The receptors originated from a woman aged 25 to 45 with COVID-19, enrolled during active disease.

The rearrangement uses TRBV7-8 and TRBJ2-5; no clear D. V lost 5 bases to trimming and J lost 0 bases, with 13 bases between them. The germline V gene encodes CDR1 SGHVS and CDR2 FQNEAQ. The CDR3 has 15 residues. The CDR3: CASSIVPENQETQYF. The CDR3 DNA follows: TGTGCCAGCAGCATTGTGCCAGAAAACCAAGAGACCCAGTACTTC.

This chain joins TRBV27 and TRBJ1-5, with a weak D call TRBD1 (5 bases). Germline CDR1 reads MNHEY; CDR2 reads SMNVEV (reference sequence). V was clipped by 11 bases and J by 0 bases, with 17 bases between them. The CDR3 is 15 residues long. CDR3 sequence reads: CAPTRRGSSNQPQHF. DNA for the CDR3: TGTGCCCCAACCCGGCGGGGGTCTAGCAATCAGCCCCAGCATTTT.

J is TRBJ1-2 and V is TRBV2; D not certain. The CDR3 consists of 13 residues. V dropped 4 bases and J dropped 6 bases, with 12 bases sitting between them. Germline loops: CDR1 SNHLY, CDR2 FYNNEI. The CDR3 DNA sequence: TGTGCCAGCAGTGTTGAGATTATAGATGGCTACACCTTC. Its protein is CASSVEIIDGYTF. Together with reference TRBV2 and TRBJ1-2, the CDR3 gives the full variable domain: EPEVTQTPSHQVTQMGQEVILRCVPISNHLYFYWYRQILGQKVEFLVSFYNNEISEKSEIFDDQFSVERPDGSNFTLKIRSTKLEDSAMYFCASSVEIIDGYTFGSGTRLTVV.

This clone was found many times. The rearrangement joins TRBV9 to TRBJ1-1; D is unresolved. The CDR3 has 13 residues. The V and J ends lost 0 bases and 2 bases respectively, with 5 bases between them. Germline lookup yields CDR1 SGDLS and CDR2 YYNGEE. The CDR3 DNA follows: TGTGCCAGCAGCGTAGCTATTAACACTGAAGCTTTCTTT. Translating it yields CASSVAINTEAFF.

The chain is built from TRBV11-1 and TRBJ2-2, with TRBD2 matching 9 bases. Germline V gene lookup returns CDR1 SGHAT and CDR2 FQDESV (reference sequence). CDR3 length: 16 amino acids. V shed 5 bases and J 1 base; nucleotides not matched to a gene: 5. The CDR3 bases are TGTGCCAGCAGCCGCGGACTAGCGATGAACACCGGGGAGCTGTTTTTT. This sequence encodes CASSRGLAMNTGELFF. Combining the CDR3 with reference TRBV11-1 and TRBJ2-2 gives the whole variable domain EAEVAQSPRYKITEKSQAVAFWCDPISGHATLYWYRQILGQGPELLVQFQDESVVDDSQLPKDRFSAERLKGVDSTLKIQPAELGDSAMYLCASSRGLAMNTGELFFGEGSRLTVL.

As to this clone: Other DNA sequences in this specimen translate into the identical CDR3. This rearrangement joins TRBV6-6 to TRBJ1-5; 9 bases are shared with TRBD1. Germline V gene sequence: CDR1 MNHNY, CDR2 SVGAGI (reference sequence). The CDR3 consists of 14 residues. The trim removed 5 bases at V and 4 bases at J, leaving 3 bases unmatched. This CDR3 reads CASSGQGKNQPQHF. CDR3 sequence (DNA): TGTGCCAGCAGTGGACAGGGGAAGAATCAGCCCCAGCATTTT.

The chain uses TRBV18 and TRBJ1-2, with D perhaps TRBD1 (6 bases). The CDR3 is 12 residues long. Trimming cost V 6 bases and J 3 bases, with 8 bases left between them. The germline gives CDR1 KGHSH, CDR2 LQKENI. The CDR3 protein is CASSHRDYGYTF. The CDR3 bases are TGTGCCAGCTCCCACAGGGACTATGGCTACACCTTC.

The chain carries TRBV28 and TRBJ2-7, with 7 bases lining up with TRBD2. Germline lookup yields CDR1 MDHEN and CDR2 SYDVKM. V lost 5 bases and J lost 2; bases outside the gene matches: 6. CDR3 size: 14 residues. Here the CDR3 reads CASSPRETAYEQYF. For the CDR3, the DNA is TGTGCCAGCAGTCCGCGGGAGACGGCCTACGAGCAGTACTTC.

The genes are TRBV5-6 and TRBJ2-7; 10 bases align to TRBD2. Germline CDR1 and CDR2: SGHDT and YYEEEE. The CDR3 contains 13 residues. V was clipped by 4 bases and J by 7 bases; unmatched bases: 5. The CDR3, as DNA: TGTGCCAGCAGCCGTAGCGGGAGGAGGGAGCAGTACTTC. Protein product: CASSRSGRREQYF.

The V and J genes are TRBV5-1 and TRBJ2-3, with 10 bases matching TRBD2. Trimming cost V 2 bases and J 2 bases; bases outside gene matches: 5. The CDR3 consists of 16 residues. Looked up from germline, CDR1 is SGHRS and CDR2 is YFSETQ. The CDR3 nucleotides read TGCGCCAGCAGCTTTGGACTAGCGGTAACCACAGATACGCAGTATTTT. This codes for CASSFGLAVTTDTQYF. The full variable domain, its missing parts supplied by reference TRBV5-1 and TRBJ2-3, is KAGVTQTPRYLIKTRGQQVTLSCSPISGHRSVSWYQQTPGQGLQFLFEYFSETQRNKGNFPGRFSGRQFSNSRSEMNVSTLELGDSALYLCASSFGLAVTTDTQYFGPGTRLTVL.

The chain carries TRBV19 and TRBJ2-7; D is perhaps TRBD1 (5 bases). Between the trimmed V and J ends, which lost 7 bases and 3 bases, there was a span of 16 bases. The length of the CDR3 is 14 residues. The V gene's germline CDR1 is LNHDA and CDR2 SQIVND (reference sequence). This chain's CDR3 is CASKGQGSYYEQYF. DNA of the CDR3: TGTGCCAGTAAAGGACAAGGTAGTTACTACGAGCAGTACTTC. The variable domain in full, completed from reference TRBV19 and TRBJ2-7, reads DGGITQSPKYLFRKEGQNVTLSCEQNLNHDAMYWYRQDPGQGLRLIYYSQIVNDFQKGDIAEGYSVSREKKESFPLTVTSAQKNPTAFYLCASKGQGSYYEQYFGPGTRLTVT.

The sample holds one count of this clone. The chain has TRBV19 and TRBJ2-1; 9 nucleotides align to TRBD1. This CDR3 has 13 amino acids. The junction had 2 bases not matched to a gene; V was cut back by 7 bases and J by 4 bases. The V gene's germline CDR1 is LNHDA and CDR2 SQIVND (reference sequence). The CDR3 spells CASTGQGYNEQFF. Here the CDR3 DNA reads TGTGCCAGTACGGGACAGGGTTACAATGAGCAGTTCTTC.

Of note for this clone: The same CDR3 is also encoded by other DNA sequences in this sample. The V and J genes are TRBV2 and TRBJ2-7; no definite D call. The CDR3 is made up of 16 amino acids. Germline V gives CDR1 SNHLY, CDR2 FYNNEI. Trimming pared 4 bases from V and 4 bases from J, leaving 20 bases between. The DNA of the CDR3 is TGTGCCAGCAGTGGTGAGGTAGCAGCCCTCGGGTACGAGCAGTACTTC. Residues: CASSGEVAALGYEQYF.

J is TRBJ2-5 and V is TRBV5-1; 12 positions match TRBD2. The germline V gene encodes CDR1 SGHRS and CDR2 YFSETQ. V was pared by 4 bases and J by 8 bases, with 9 bases of the junction left unmatched. This CDR3 contains 15 residues. This CDR3 reads CASSVTPSGRGTQYF. The CDR3 DNA reads as TGCGCCAGCAGCGTTACACCTAGCGGGAGGGGTACCCAGTACTTC.

The chain employs TRBV28 and TRBJ2-1; 10 bases map to TRBD1. Germline values: CDR1 MDHEN, CDR2 SYDVKM. This CDR3 has 17 amino acids. Germline trimming cut 4 bases from V and 7 bases from J; bases unmatched to any gene: 13. The CDR3 reads CASSSPGTGDGANEQFF. Written as DNA, the CDR3 is TGTGCCAGCAGTTCCCCCGGGACAGGGGACGGGGCTAATGAGCAGTTCTTC.